These 20 T cell receptor beta chains were all obtained from the same sample, sequenced in a study of blood T cell repertoires in COVID-19. Only in-frame clones appear in the TCRdb table, and some are missing; sequencing was by immunoSEQ multiplex PCR. The repertoire has roughly 76,000 clones, roughly 80% of them found once; the top ten carry under 45%. Sequencing was carried out using peripheral blood. Receptors originate from a woman between 65 and 79 years old with acute or convalescent COVID-19.

This sequence joins TRBV9 and TRBJ1-1; D is unclear. The CDR3 totals 15 residues. CDR1 and CDR2 from the germline V gene are SGDLS and YYNGEE. Trimming took off 0 bases at V and 0 bases at J, with 9 bases between the two ends. CDR3 amino acids: CASSVADGMNTEAFF. CDR3 coding DNA: TGTGCCAGCAGCGTAGCGGACGGGATGAACACTGAAGCTTTCTTT.

This chain connects TRBV7-2 to TRBJ1-5; possible D gene TRBD1, 5 bases. The CDR3 has 16 residues. Germline V gene data show CDR1 as SGHTA and CDR2 as FQGNSA. V lost 1 base, J lost 0 bases, and 10 bases lay in between. CDR3 sequence (DNA): TGTGCCAGCAGCTTAGTTGGGGCCGCTAGCAATCAGCCCCAGCATTTT. Amino acid sequence: CASSLVGAASNQPQHF.

The chain uses TRBV6-5 and TRBJ2-3; D ambiguous. Trimming took 7 bases from V and 0 from J, leaving 11 bases between them. The CDR3 runs to 14 residues. The germline gives CDR1 MNHEY, CDR2 SVGAGI. CDR3 nucleotide sequence: TGTGCCAGCACCAGACTCCATAGCACAGATACGCAGTATTTT. Its protein is CASTRLHSTDTQYF.

The rearrangement joins TRBV5-8 to TRBJ1-1; a weak D match, TRBD1 (6 bases). The CDR3 is 13 residues long. Germline CDR1 is SGHTS and CDR2 is YDEGEE. Trimming took off 0 bases at V and 12 bases at J, with 15 bases between the two ends. The CDR3 sequence: CASSLVPQGWTFF. DNA of the CDR3: TGTGCCAGCAGCTTGGTCCCCCAGGGGTGGACTTTCTTT. The full variable domain, its missing parts supplied by reference TRBV5-8 and TRBJ1-1, is EAGVTQSPTHLIKTRGQQATLRCSPISGHTSVYWYQQALGLGLQFLLWYDEGEERNRGNFPPRFSGRQFPNYSSELNVNALELEDSALYLCASSLVPQGWTFFGQGTRLTVV.

The chain recombines TRBV19 with TRBJ1-5; 11 bases fit TRBD1. V lost 5 bases, J lost 6 bases, and 12 bases stayed unmatched. The CDR3 is 17 residues long. Germline assignment: CDR1 LNHDA and CDR2 SQIVND (reference sequence). The CDR3 coding sequence is TGTGCCAGTAGTGCGGCACATCGGACAGGGGGCTTTCAGCCCCAGCATTTT. This sequence encodes CASSAAHRTGGFQPQHF.

The chain links TRBV6-5 to TRBJ2-4; TRBD2 aligns across 8 bases. Trimming at V came to 7 bases and at J to 8 bases, leaving 7 bases not matched to a gene. CDR1 is MNHEY and CDR2 is SVGAGI in the germline V gene. There are 13 residues in the CDR3. Here the CDR3 reads CASIPSGRDIQYF. CDR3 bases: TGTGCCAGCATCCCTAGCGGGCGGGACATTCAGTACTTC.

This rearrangement joins TRBV28 to TRBJ2-3, with D tentatively TRBD2 (5 bases). Germline loops: CDR1 MDHEN, CDR2 SYDVKM. Trimming removed 3 bases from V and 10 bases from J, with 11 bases in between. The CDR3 has 12 residues. The CDR3 protein is CASSFRGAAQYF. In DNA form, the CDR3 reads TGTGCCAGCAGTTTTCGGGGAGCAGCGCAGTATTTT.

CDR3 DNA sequence: TGTGCCAGCAGCTTAGCGGGACAGGGGAGTAGTGAAAAACTGTTTTTT. Translation gives CASSLAGQGSSEKLFF. V gene TRBV7-9 combines with J gene TRBJ1-4, with TRBD1 identical over 10 bases. Germline CDR1 SEHNR, CDR2 FQNEAQ (reference sequence). V was clipped by 0 bases and J by 7 bases; unmatched bases: 5. This CDR3 is 16 amino acids long.

The chain carries TRBV19 and TRBJ1-3; D gene unclear. This CDR3 spans 14 amino acids. Germline CDR1 and CDR2: LNHDA and SQIVND (reference sequence). Trimming took 3 bases from V and 0 from J, leaving 6 bases between them. CDR3 protein: CASSMDYSGNTIYF. CDR3 DNA sequence: TGTGCCAGTAGTATGGACTACTCTGGAAACACCATATATTTT. The full variable domain, in which reference TRBV19 and TRBJ1-3 provide the parts outside the CDR3, is DGGITQSPKYLFRKEGQNVTLSCEQNLNHDAMYWYRQDPGQGLRLIYYSQIVNDFQKGDIAEGYSVSREKKESFPLTVTSAQKNPTAFYLCASSMDYSGNTIYFGEGSWLTVV.

In DNA, the CDR3 is TGTGCCAGCAGTTATTCGGACATAGCAAGTCAGCCCCAGCATTTT. Protein product: CASSYSDIASQPQHF. The chain joins TRBV6-6 to TRBJ1-5; the D gene is possibly TRBD1 (5 bases). The CDR3 extends over 15 amino acids. Between the trimmed V and J ends, which lost 3 bases and 6 bases, there was a span of 15 bases. Germline loops: CDR1 MNHNY, CDR2 SVGAGI (reference sequence).

This chain joins TRBV19 and TRBJ2-3, with 12 bases aligning to TRBD2. The CDR3 runs 16 residues. Germline lookup yields CDR1 LNHDA and CDR2 SQIVND (reference sequence). Trimming took 4 bases from V and 4 from J; bases not matched to a gene: 6. CDR3 sequence reads: CASSTRTSGTPDTQYF. CDR3 nucleotides: TGTGCCAGTAGTACCAGGACTAGCGGGACTCCAGATACGCAGTATTTT.

The chain combines TRBV30 with TRBJ2-1; 10 positions agree with TRBD2. Trimming took 2 bases from V and 4 from J; bases not matched to a gene: 5. CDR1 and CDR2 (germline): GTSNPN, SVGIG (reference sequence). There are 15 residues in the CDR3. The chain's CDR3 is CAWSSASGGYNEQFF. The CDR3 coding sequence is TGTGCCTGGAGTTCGGCTAGCGGGGGATACAATGAGCAGTTCTTC.

This clone occurred once. The chain links TRBV10-2 to TRBJ2-5; D might be TRBD1 (5 bases). CDR3 length: 15 residues. Trimming stripped 3 bases from V and 4 bases from J, with 15 bases between. Per germline, CDR1 WSHSY and CDR2 SAAADI. The CDR3 DNA is TGCGCCAGCAGTGACGCGGCAGGGTTAGGAGAGACCCAGTACTTC. Translated: CASSDAAGLGETQYF.

The CDR3 coding sequence is TGTGCCAGCAGCCTGTCCGGGTACACTGCAGATACGCAGTATTTT. Protein product: CASSLSGYTADTQYF. V and J are TRBV7-3 and TRBJ2-3; D is uncertain. V lost 5 bases, J lost 4 bases, and 16 bases lay in between. CDR3 length: 15 amino acids. The germline V gene has CDR1 SGHTA and CDR2 FQGTGA.

The table lists this clone with a few counts. V gene TRBV3-1 (or the pseudogene TRBV3-2) combines with J gene TRBJ1-6; D gene ambiguous. The V and J ends lost 1 base and 9 bases respectively, with 10 bases between them. Germline assignment: CDR1 LGHDT and CDR2 YNNKEL (reference sequence). The CDR3 covers 14 residues. The CDR3 reads CASSQGLLSSPLHF. Here the CDR3 DNA reads TGTGCCAGCAGCCAAGGCCTTCTAAGTTCACCCCTCCACTTT.

This chain joins TRBV5-6 and TRBJ2-1; D unclear. This CDR3 spans 15 amino acids. The germline V gene has CDR1 SGHDT and CDR2 YYEEEE. Trimming pared 0 bases from V and 0 bases from J, leaving 7 bases between. The CDR3 protein is CASSLGYSSYNEQFF. The CDR3, as DNA: TGTGCCAGCAGCTTGGGTTACAGCTCCTACAATGAGCAGTTCTTC.

This clone was recorded once. This chain links TRBV9 with TRBJ2-3, with a tentative D call TRBD2 (5 bases). The CDR3 loop spans 16 amino acids. Deletions cut 4 bases from V and 3 bases from J, with 18 bases between. Germline CDR1 is SGDLS and CDR2 is YYNGEE. The CDR3 loop is CASSPREGIRTDTQYF. The CDR3 coding sequence is TGTGCCAGCAGCCCAAGAGAGGGTATCAGGACAGATACGCAGTATTTT.

This chain connects TRBV2 to TRBJ2-7; 7 bases agree with TRBD1. Germline V lookup: CDR1 SNHLY, CDR2 FYNNEI. The length of the CDR3 is 13 residues. Losses at the gene ends were 7 bases for V and 0 bases for J; bases not matched to a gene: 3. DNA of the CDR3: TGTGCCAGCACCGGGGACAGCTCCTACGAGCAGTACTTC. It encodes CASTGDSSYEQYF.

This clone has just a few counts. The chain carries TRBV24-1 and TRBJ2-5, with 10 positions matching TRBD1. The CDR3 extends over 16 amino acids. The germline CDR1 and CDR2 sequences are KGHDR and SFDVKD. V trimming: 3 bases; J trimming: 2 bases; junction bases outside the gene matches: 5. The CDR3 region has the DNA TGTGCCACCAGTGATGAGGGACAGGGGACTCAAGAGACCCAGTACTTC. Its translation: CATSDEGQGTQETQYF.

The chain joins TRBV5-1 to TRBJ1-4; 7 bases align to TRBD1. V gave up 4 bases and J gave up 4 bases; unmatched junction bases: 4. CDR3 size: 14 residues. Germline V gene sequence: CDR1 SGHRS, CDR2 YFSETQ. The CDR3 sequence: CASSLGTDNEKLFF. As DNA, the CDR3 is TGCGCCAGCAGCCTCGGGACAGATAATGAAAAACTGTTTTTT.